The 27 T cell receptor beta chains in this list originate from one sample, sequenced in a study of T-cell reconstitution after alpha-beta-depleted transplantation in children. The TCRbeta library was prepared with unique molecular identifiers. MiXCR was run by TCRdb on the PCR reads, yielding one entry per CDR3 protein. The sample has approximately 590,000 distinct CDR3 sequences, roughly 10% seen once; the top ten hold around 4%. The sample in question was PBMCs from the stem cell graft donor, obtained from the stem cell graft. The source of these receptors is a human donor who donated a stem cell graft to a child with acute myeloid leukemia.

This clonotype was counted a few times. J is TRBJ2-1 and V is TRBV21-1; the DNA was not compared with TRBD2, the D call given in the table. TRBV21-1 is a pseudogene locus. This CDR3 comprises 16 residues. CDR3 nucleotide sequence: TGTGCCAGCACCCGGGGGGTAGCGGGAGTCGACAATGAGCAGTTCTTC. This codes for CASTRGVAGVDNEQFF.

This clonotype was picked up a small number of times. The chain employs TRBV27 and TRBJ1-2, with TRBD1 as a possible D gene (5 bases). The V gene's germline CDR1 is MNHEY and CDR2 SMNVEV (reference sequence). The CDR3 has 14 amino acids. V was trimmed by 6 bases and J by 0 bases, leaving 11 bases between them. The CDR3 loop is CASSLGRANYGYTF. CDR3 nucleotide sequence: TGTGCCAGCAGCCTGGGCAGGGCTAACTATGGCTACACCTTC.

This clonotype occurred a few times. The CDR3 end shows no conserved phenylalanine or tryptophan, and so a read error is likely. The chain combines TRBV27 with TRBJ2-1, with D possibly being TRBD1 (5 bases). Germline V gene lookup returns CDR1 MNHEY and CDR2 SMNVEV (reference sequence). V was pared by 2 bases and J by 0 bases, with 11 bases between. This CDR3 region has 16 residues. The CDR3 DNA follows: TGTGCCAGCAGTTTAAGGGGTCTTAGCTCCTACAATGAGCAGTTCCTC. Encoded protein: CASSLRGLSSYNEQFL.

The V call is TRBV7-9, the J call TRBJ1-2; D gene unclear. The V gene's germline CDR1 is SEHNR and CDR2 FQNEAQ (reference sequence). The germline V and J ends were trimmed by 5 bases and 5 bases, with 12 bases remaining between them. The CDR3 covers 13 residues. For the CDR3, the DNA is TGTGCCAGCAGCGCCTGGACGATGTATGGCTACACCTTC. Translated: CASSAWTMYGYTF. Based on the CDR3 plus reference TRBV7-9 and TRBJ1-2, the full variable domain is DTGVSQNPRHKITKRGQNVTFRCDPISEHNRLYWYRQTLGQGPEFLTYFQNEAQLEKSRLLSDRFSAERPKGSFSTLEIQRTEQGDSAMYLCASSAWTMYGYTFGSGTRLTVV.

This clonotype was picked up many times. The rearrangement joins TRBV10-3 to TRBJ2-1, with 10 bases matching TRBD2. Germline CDR1 is ENHRY and CDR2 is SYGVKD. This CDR3 contains 13 residues. After removal of 11 bases from V and 7 bases from J, the junction contained 8 bases not matched to a gene. The CDR3 spells CAVLAGERNEQFF. CDR3 bases: TGTGCCGTCCTAGCGGGAGAAAGAAATGAGCAGTTCTTC.

This clonotype showed up just a few times. V gene TRBV9 combines with J gene TRBJ2-5, with TRBD1 matching 9 bases. V was pared by 3 bases and J by 5 bases, with 11 bases of the junction left unmatched. The CDR3 is 16 residues long. The V gene's germline CDR1 is SGDLS and CDR2 YYNGEE. The CDR3 DNA sequence: TGTGCCAGCAGCGCATTTGGGACAGGGAAGGTCGAGACCCAGTACTTC. Protein product: CASSAFGTGKVETQYF.

This clonotype appeared a few times. The gene calls are TRBV25-1 and TRBJ2-1; D remains ambiguous. V was shortened by 2 bases and J by 8 bases, with 13 bases between the two germline ends. The CDR3 runs 14 residues. Looked up from germline, CDR1 is MGHDK and CDR2 is SYGVNS. The CDR3 nucleotides read TGTGCCAGCAGTGAAAATATGAGTCTGGATGAGCAGTTCTTC. It is translated as CASSENMSLDEQFF.

V is TRBV6-5 and J is TRBJ2-5; 10 bases are shared with TRBD2. With V trimmed by 2 bases and J by 4 bases, 4 bases remained unmatched. The CDR3 length is 15 residues. Germline-derived CDR1 and CDR2 are MNHEY and SVGAGI. The CDR3 spells CASSYPAGGPETQYF. The CDR3 DNA sequence: TGTGCCAGCAGTTACCCAGCGGGAGGGCCAGAGACCCAGTACTTC.

This clonotype has more than one count but fewer than ten. The chain has TRBV4-2 and TRBJ1-5; D is unresolved. CDR3 length: 14 amino acids. Between the trimmed V and J ends, which lost 0 bases and 4 bases, there was a span of 7 bases. Per the germline V gene, CDR1 is LGHNA and CDR2 is YNFKEQ. CDR3 bases: TGTGCCAGCAGCCAAGATTTGACGAATCAGCCCCAGCATTTT. Translation: CASSQDLTNQPQHF.

The J gene is TRBJ1-1, the V gene TRBV11-2; a weak D match, TRBD1 (5 bases). This CDR3 is 18 amino acids long. The V gene lost 0 bases and the J gene lost 0 bases, with 17 bases spanning the gap. Germline assignment: CDR1 SGHAT and CDR2 FQNNGV. The CDR3 DNA reads TGTGCCAGCAGCTTAGATTTGGGGGGGAGGTGTATGAACACTGAAGCTTTCTTT. It translates to CASSLDLGGRCMNTEAFF.

This clonotype showed up many times. The J gene is TRBJ2-7, the V gene TRBV20-1, with a possible D match to TRBD1 (5 bases). V lost 6 bases, J lost 7 bases, and 16 bases lay in between. The germline gives CDR1 DFQATT, CDR2 SNEGSKA (reference sequence). The CDR3 runs 12 residues. CDR3: CSAPLGAWEQYF. CDR3 bases: TGCAGTGCCCCACTTGGGGCGTGGGAGCAGTACTTC.

This clonotype showed up many times. This chain uses TRBV20-1 with TRBJ1-4; D gene uncertain. Germline CDR1 DFQATT, CDR2 SNEGSKA (reference sequence). CDR3 length: 14 residues. Trimming pared 1 base from V and 5 bases from J, leaving 11 bases between. CDR3 amino acids: CSARVLRANEKLFF. The CDR3 DNA is TGCAGTGCTAGAGTGTTGCGGGCGAATGAAAAACTGTTTTTT.

This clonotype came up a few times. The chain is built from TRBV5-1 and TRBJ1-5; possibly TRBD1 for D (6 bases). Germline loops: CDR1 SGHRS, CDR2 YFSETQ. The CDR3 has 14 amino acids. Trimming stripped 5 bases from V and 4 bases from J, with 13 bases between. DNA of the CDR3: TGCGCCAGCAGTCCGGACAGCCCGAATCAGCCCCAGCATTTT. The encoded protein is CASSPDSPNQPQHF.

The table lists this clonotype with many counts. The chain couples TRBV29-1 to TRBJ2-2; 9 bases agree with TRBD1. V was pared by 8 bases and J by 7 bases, with 8 bases of the junction left unmatched. CDR3 length equals 13 residues. CDR1 and CDR2 (germline): SQVTM, ANQGSEA. CDR3 DNA sequence: TGCAGCATAGGGACAGGGTACGGCGGGGAGCTGTTTTTT. Protein product: CSIGTGYGGELFF.

This clonotype was counted at least ten times. V gene TRBV5-5 combines with J gene TRBJ2-7, with D maybe TRBD1 (5 bases). The length of the CDR3 is 13 residues. Germline loops: CDR1 SGHKS, CDR2 YYEKEE (reference sequence). The germline V and J ends were trimmed by 1 base and 3 bases, with 8 bases remaining between them. The CDR3 nucleotides read TGTGCCAGCAGCTTGACAGGAGACTACGAGCAGTACTTC. Translating it yields CASSLTGDYEQYF.

The CDR3 loop is CASSSSSGRVHEQYF. In DNA, the CDR3 is TGTGCCAGCAGCTCTTCTAGCGGGAGGGTCCACGAGCAGTACTTC. The chain couples TRBV7-2 to TRBJ2-7, with 12 bases fitting TRBD2. This CDR3 spans 15 amino acids. Per germline, CDR1 SGHTA and CDR2 FQGNSA. V dropped 4 bases and J dropped 5; count of bases not matched to a gene: 6.

This clonotype was seen more than once but under ten times. V gene TRBV4-3 combines with J gene TRBJ2-1; TRBD2 agrees at 13 bases. This CDR3 comprises 19 residues. Unmatched junction bases numbered 13, after V lost 4 bases and J lost 4 bases. Germline values: CDR1 LGHNA, CDR2 YSLEER. The CDR3 here is CASSPSLAGGPSFYNEQFF. CDR3 DNA sequence: TGCGCCAGCAGCCCCTCACTAGCGGGAGGGCCAAGCTTTTACAATGAGCAGTTCTTC.

This clonotype was recorded a few times. The gene calls are TRBV7-2 and TRBJ1-1; maybe TRBD1 (5 bases). The V end lost 5 bases, the J end lost 10 bases, and 11 bases lay between the germline ends. The CDR3 length is 11 residues. Germline CDR1 reads SGHTA; CDR2 reads FQGNSA. The CDR3 loop reads CASSARVVAFF. CDR3 nucleotides: TGTGCCAGCAGCGCCAGGGTTGTAGCTTTCTTT.

This clonotype has at least ten counts. The chain uses TRBV11-1 and TRBJ2-1, with 11 bases identical to TRBD2. With V trimmed by 1 base and J by 0 bases, 5 bases remained unmatched. CDR1 SGHAT and CDR2 FQDESV come from the germline V gene (reference sequence). The CDR3 has 18 residues. The CDR3 is CASSLEGLAGGSYNEQFF. CDR3 coding DNA: TGTGCCAGCAGCTTAGAAGGTCTAGCGGGAGGCTCCTACAATGAGCAGTTCTTC. The entire variable domain, with the rest obtained from reference TRBV11-1 and TRBJ2-1, is as follows: EAEVAQSPRYKITEKSQAVAFWCDPISGHATLYWYRQILGQGPELLVQFQDESVVDDSQLPKDRFSAERLKGVDSTLKIQPAELGDSAMYLCASSLEGLAGGSYNEQFFGPGTRLTVL.

This clonotype occurred a few times. The chain uses TRBV20-1 and TRBJ2-7; perhaps TRBD2 as D (6 bases). Germline V gene data show CDR1 as DFQATT and CDR2 as SNEGSKA (reference sequence). This CDR3 contains 14 residues. Trimming pared 1 base from V and 0 bases from J, leaving 10 bases between. The CDR3: CSARGRGNSYEQYF. CDR3 bases: TGCAGTGCTAGAGGGCGGGGCAACTCCTACGAGCAGTACTTC.

At least ten counts were recorded for this clonotype. This chain joins TRBV28 and TRBJ2-3; D ambiguous. Germline lookup yields CDR1 MDHEN and CDR2 SYDVKM. This CDR3 region has 13 residues. With 9 bases removed from V and 1 base from J, the gap between germline ends came to 11 bases. The CDR3 DNA is TGTGCCAGTGGGGAATGGGGCACAGATACGCAGTATTTT. Translated: CASGEWGTDTQYF.

The rearrangement joins TRBV4-2 to TRBJ2-7; 16 bases fit TRBD2. The CDR3 runs 18 residues. Germline CDR1 is LGHNA and CDR2 is YNFKEQ. Trimming at V came to 5 bases and at J to 7 bases, leaving 14 bases not matched to a gene. The CDR3 here is CASSTSPGTSGRAEEQYF. The CDR3 nucleotides read TGTGCCAGCAGCACAAGCCCCGGGACTAGCGGGAGGGCCGAGGAGCAGTACTTC.

About this clonotype: The germline gene is not matched at one end of the junction; a read error may be the cause. The chain is built from TRBV4-3 and TRBJ2-1; TRBD2 matches at 9 bases. CDR1 is LGHNA and CDR2 is YSLEER in the germline V gene. The CDR3 sequence is 13 residues long. The chain's CDR3 is CASSQETGTSPTF. The DNA for the CDR3 is TGCGCCAGCAGCCAAGAAACCGGGACTAGCCCAACCTTC.

There are many counts of this clonotype. The chain couples TRBV5-1 to TRBJ2-1, with 11 bases matching TRBD2. The germline gives CDR1 SGHRS, CDR2 YFSETQ. The V segment lost 6 bases and the J segment 5 bases; nucleotides outside the gene matches: 7. This CDR3 comprises 15 residues. The CDR3, as DNA: TGCGCCAGCAAGGCGGGACTAGCGGCGAACAATGAGCAGTTCTTC. Its protein is CASKAGLAANNEQFF.

The chain recombines TRBV5-5 with TRBJ1-3, with TRBD1 identical over 9 bases. The CDR3 has 15 residues. The V gene end was trimmed by 4 bases and the J gene end by 3 bases; junction bases not matched to a gene: 5. Germline lookup yields CDR1 SGHKS and CDR2 YYEKEE (reference sequence). The CDR3 sequence: CASSKQGAYGNTIYF. The CDR3 DNA sequence: TGTGCCAGCAGCAAACAGGGGGCCTATGGAAACACCATATATTTT.

In its sample, this clonotype was seen a few times. The chain uses TRBV29-1 and TRBJ2-2, with D possibly matching TRBD2 (5 bases). V was pared by 5 bases and J by 2 bases, with 12 bases between. The CDR3 consists of 14 residues. Germline V lookup: CDR1 SQVTM, CDR2 ANQGSEA. As DNA, the CDR3 is TGCAGCGTTCGGTTTGGGAGCAACACCGGGGAGCTGTTTTTT. Translation: CSVRFGSNTGELFF.

This clonotype has at least ten counts. The genes are TRBV5-5 and TRBJ2-3, with D perhaps TRBD1 (5 bases). The germline V and J ends were trimmed by 4 bases and 0 bases, with 9 bases remaining between them. Looked up from germline, CDR1 is SGHKS and CDR2 is YYEKEE (reference sequence). This CDR3 has 14 amino acids. CDR3 amino acids: CASSRTPSTDTQYF. The CDR3 nucleotides read TGTGCCAGCAGCCGGACACCTAGCACAGATACGCAGTATTTT.